This paragraph reports one T cell receptor (beta chain). The CDR3 is made up of 14 amino acids. The germline gives CDR1 SGHNT, CDR2 YENEEA. Trimming removed 6 bases at V and 5 bases at J, with 17 bases between. In the original analysis: Reference gene primer amplification in the assay estimated nucleated cell counts. TCRdb's table, derived via immunoSEQ multiplex PCR, lists solely in-frame clones and lacks some. The V and J calls and clone size were taken over from that table, and D and trimming were inferred from the DNA. The sample has approximately 99,000 clones, 84% seen once. The sample belongs to a study of blood T cell repertoires in COVID-19.

Source material: peripheral blood. The source is a man aged 70-80 years with active or convalescent COVID-19. The chain links TRBV11-3 to TRBJ2-7, with D tentatively TRBD2 (6 bases). The CDR3 is CASSLGGSAHEQYF. Here the CDR3 DNA reads TGTGCCAGCAGTTTGGGGGGATCCGCCCACGAGCAGTACTTC. The variable domain in full, with the rest retrieved from reference TRBV11-3 and TRBJ2-7, is EAGVVQSPRYKIIEKKQPVAFWCNPISGHNTLYWYLQNLGQGPELLIRYENEEAVDDSQLPKDRFSAERLKGVDSTLKIQPAELGDSAVYLCASSLGGSAHEQYFGPGTRLTVT.